The text below deals with one T cell receptor (beta chain). Its antigen is unidentified. Replicate PCRs from sorted subsets contained around 200 ng DNA, which is roughly 30,000 T cell genomes. Original processing methods: Filtering differed because ImmunoSEQ produced junction-only sequences that carried no quality scores. The assay was immunoSEQ multiplex PCR, and TCRdb's table has in-frame clones only and misses some. Clone size and V and J calls were adopted from that table, with D and trimming inferred from the DNA. Of a few million clones in the sample, just under 95% were seen once. Naive CD8 cells lacked CD45RO, underwent positive selection for CCR7 and left out terminally differentiated effector memory CD45RA+ cells. This sample was taken from a study of shared clonotypes between healthy human individuals. At the level of the study: The donors, two women and three men, were aged 18 to 49. Overall study findings and caveats: Generally, naive subsets came out with larger estimated richness than memory subsets.

Trimming left V 0 bases short and J 2 bases short, with 10 bases between. The CDR3 consists of 14 residues. Germline assignment: CDR1 SQVTM and CDR2 ANQGSEA. The sample comprised naive CD8+ T cells from PBMCs. This receptor was identified in a man between 18 and 29 years old in good health. Some clones in this sample may be carry-over from other donors' samples. The chain links TRBV29-1 to TRBJ1-2; D may be TRBD1 (5 bases). This CDR3 reads CSVEDRGKNYGYTF. The DNA for the CDR3 is TGCAGCGTTGAAGATCGGGGGAAAAACTATGGCTACACCTTC.